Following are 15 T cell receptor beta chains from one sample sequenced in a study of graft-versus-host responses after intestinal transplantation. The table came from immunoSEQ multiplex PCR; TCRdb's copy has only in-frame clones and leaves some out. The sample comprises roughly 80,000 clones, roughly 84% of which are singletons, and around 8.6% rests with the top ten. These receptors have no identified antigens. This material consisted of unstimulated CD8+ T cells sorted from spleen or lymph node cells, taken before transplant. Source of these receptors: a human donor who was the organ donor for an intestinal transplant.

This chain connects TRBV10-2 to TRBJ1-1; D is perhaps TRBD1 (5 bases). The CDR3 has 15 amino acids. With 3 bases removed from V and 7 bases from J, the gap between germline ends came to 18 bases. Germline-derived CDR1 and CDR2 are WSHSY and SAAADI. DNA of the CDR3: TGCGCCAGCAGTGATTGGTGGGTAGGGGATGATGAAGCTTTCTTT. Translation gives CASSDWWVGDDEAFF.

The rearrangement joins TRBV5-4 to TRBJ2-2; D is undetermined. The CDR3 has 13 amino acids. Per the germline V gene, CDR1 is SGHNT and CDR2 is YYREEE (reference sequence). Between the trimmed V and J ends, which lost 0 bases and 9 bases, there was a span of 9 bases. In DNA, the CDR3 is TGTGCCAGCAGCTTGGAGGCCAGGAGGGAGCTGTTTTTT. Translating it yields CASSLEARRELFF.

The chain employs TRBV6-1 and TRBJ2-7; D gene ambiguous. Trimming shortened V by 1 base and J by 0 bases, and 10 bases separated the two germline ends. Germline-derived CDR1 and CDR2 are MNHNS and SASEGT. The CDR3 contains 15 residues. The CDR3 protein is CASSEGIGDSYEQYF. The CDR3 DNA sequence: TGTGCCAGCAGTGAAGGAATTGGGGACTCCTACGAGCAGTACTTC.

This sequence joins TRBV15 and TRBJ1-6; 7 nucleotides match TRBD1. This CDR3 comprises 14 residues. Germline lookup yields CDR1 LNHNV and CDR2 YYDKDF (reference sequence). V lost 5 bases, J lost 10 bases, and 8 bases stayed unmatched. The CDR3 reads CATSGGGPGSPLHF. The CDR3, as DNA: TGTGCCACCAGCGGAGGGGGCCCAGGGTCACCCCTCCACTTT.

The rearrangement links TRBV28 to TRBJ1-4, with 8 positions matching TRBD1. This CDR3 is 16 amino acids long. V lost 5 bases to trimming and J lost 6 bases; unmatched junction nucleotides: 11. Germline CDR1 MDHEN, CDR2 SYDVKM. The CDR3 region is CASSHGRGRMDEKLFF. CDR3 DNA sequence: TGTGCCAGCAGTCATGGCAGGGGGCGGATGGATGAAAAACTGTTTTTT. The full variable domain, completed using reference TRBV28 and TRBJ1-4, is DVKVTQSSRYLVKRTGEKVFLECVQDMDHENMFWYRQDPGLGLRLIYFSYDVKMKEKGDIPEGYSVSREKKERFSLILESASTNQTSMYLCASSHGRGRMDEKLFFGSGTQLSVL.

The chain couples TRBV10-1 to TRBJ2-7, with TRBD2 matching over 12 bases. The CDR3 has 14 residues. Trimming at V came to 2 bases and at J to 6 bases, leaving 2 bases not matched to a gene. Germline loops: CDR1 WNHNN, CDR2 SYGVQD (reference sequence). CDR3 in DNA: TGCGCCAGCAGTGAGGTACTAGCGGGGGGCGAGCAGTACTTC. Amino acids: CASSEVLAGGEQYF.

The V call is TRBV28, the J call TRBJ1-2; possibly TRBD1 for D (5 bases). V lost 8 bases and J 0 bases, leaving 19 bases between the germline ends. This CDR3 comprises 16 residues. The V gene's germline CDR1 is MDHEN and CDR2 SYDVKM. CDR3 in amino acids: CASYPAGVFANYGYTF. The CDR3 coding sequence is TGTGCCAGCTATCCGGCGGGGGTTTTTGCTAACTATGGCTACACCTTC.

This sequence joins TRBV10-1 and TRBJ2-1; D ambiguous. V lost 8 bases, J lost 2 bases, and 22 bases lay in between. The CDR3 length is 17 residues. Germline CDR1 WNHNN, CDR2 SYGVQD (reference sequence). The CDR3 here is CASSSRIGTSTYNEQFF. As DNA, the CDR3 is TGCGCCAGCTCAAGCAGGATCGGCACATCCACCTACAATGAGCAGTTCTTC.

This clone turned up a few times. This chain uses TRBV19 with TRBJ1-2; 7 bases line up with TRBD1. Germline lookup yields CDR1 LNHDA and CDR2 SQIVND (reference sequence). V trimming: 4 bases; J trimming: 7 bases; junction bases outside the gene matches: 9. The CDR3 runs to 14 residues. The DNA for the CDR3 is TGTGCCAGTAGTACGCGACAGGGAGCGGGTGGCTACACCTTC. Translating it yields CASSTRQGAGGYTF. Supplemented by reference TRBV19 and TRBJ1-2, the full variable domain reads DGGITQSPKYLFRKEGQNVTLSCEQNLNHDAMYWYRQDPGQGLRLIYYSQIVNDFQKGDIAEGYSVSREKKESFPLTVTSAQKNPTAFYLCASSTRQGAGGYTFGSGTRLTVV.

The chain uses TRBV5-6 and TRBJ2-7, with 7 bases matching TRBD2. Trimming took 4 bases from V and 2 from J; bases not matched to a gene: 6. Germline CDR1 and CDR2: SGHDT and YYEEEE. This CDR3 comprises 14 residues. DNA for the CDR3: TGTGCCAGCAGCCCTGATGGGGGGGCCTACGAGCAGTACTTC. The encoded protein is CASSPDGGAYEQYF.

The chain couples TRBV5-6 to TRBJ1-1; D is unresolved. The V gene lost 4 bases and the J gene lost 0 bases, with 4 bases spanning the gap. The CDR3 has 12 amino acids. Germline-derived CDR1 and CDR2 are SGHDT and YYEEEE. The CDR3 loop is CASSVMNTEAFF. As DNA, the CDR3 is TGTGCCAGCAGCGTTATGAACACTGAAGCTTTCTTT. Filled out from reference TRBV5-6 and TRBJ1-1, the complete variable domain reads DAGVTQSPTHLIKTRGQQVTLRCSPKSGHDTVSWYQQALGQGPQFIFQYYEEEERQRGNFPDRFSGHQFPNYSSELNVNALLLGDSALYLCASSVMNTEAFFGQGTRLTVV.

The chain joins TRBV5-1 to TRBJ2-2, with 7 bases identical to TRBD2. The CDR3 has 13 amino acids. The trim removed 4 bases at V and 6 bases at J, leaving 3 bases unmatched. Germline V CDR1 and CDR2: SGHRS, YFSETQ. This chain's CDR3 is CASSQGGSGELFF. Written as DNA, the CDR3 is TGCGCCAGCAGCCAGGGAGGGTCCGGGGAGCTGTTTTTT.

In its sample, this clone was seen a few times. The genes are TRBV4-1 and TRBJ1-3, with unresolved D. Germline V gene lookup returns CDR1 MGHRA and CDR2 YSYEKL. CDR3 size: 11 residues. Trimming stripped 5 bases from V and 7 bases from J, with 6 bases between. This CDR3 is CASSSPNTIYF. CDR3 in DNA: TGCGCCAGCAGCTCCCCGAACACCATATATTTT.

The CDR3 DNA is TGTGCCAGCAGTTTGGGCTCTGGGGCCAACGTCCTGACTTTC. It yields the protein CASSLGSGANVLTF. The V gene is TRBV27, the J gene TRBJ2-6, with D unclear. With 3 bases removed from V and 0 bases from J, the gap between germline ends came to 3 bases. The CDR3 is 14 amino acids. CDR1 is MNHEY, CDR2 SMNVEV, per germline (reference sequence).

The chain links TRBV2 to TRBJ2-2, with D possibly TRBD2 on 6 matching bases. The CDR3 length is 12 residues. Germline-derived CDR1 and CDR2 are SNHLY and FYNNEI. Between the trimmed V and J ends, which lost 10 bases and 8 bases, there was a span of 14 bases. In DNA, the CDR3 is TGTGCCACGTCTAGCGACGGTGGGGAGCTGTTTTTT. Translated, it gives CATSSDGGELFF.